This T cell receptor (beta chain) was retrieved from a study of blood T cell repertoires in COVID-19. About the study: Specimens from acute and convalescent COVID-19 originated in the United States, Italy and Spain. Sources were T cells, B-cell-depleted T cells, or PBMCs; the material itself was cDNA or gDNA.

From germline, CDR1 is KGHDR and CDR2 SFDVKD. The V segment lost 3 bases and the J segment 0 bases; nucleotides outside the gene matches: 3. The CDR3 length is 16 residues. In the authors' workflow: It was from reference gene primer amplification that nucleated cell counts were estimated. The method was immunoSEQ multiplex PCR; TCRdb's version includes in-frame clones alone and lacks a portion of them. That table supplies the V and J calls and clone size; D and trimming were determined from the DNA. The sample yields roughly 260,000 clones, roughly nine tenths seen once. This receptor was identified in a man in his sixties who had recovered from COVID-19. The chain recombines TRBV24-1 with TRBJ2-2; 7 bases line up with TRBD1. The sequencing sample was made of peripheral blood. The CDR3 region is CATSDRGQANTGELFF. In DNA, the CDR3 is TGTGCCACCAGTGATCGTGGACAGGCGAACACCGGGGAGCTGTTTTTT.